One and the same sample provided the 6 T cell receptor beta chains below, sequenced in a study of T cells in Graves' hyperthyroidism and ophthalmopathy. The investigators amplified TCR beta CDR3 regions from RNA transcripts. A first-round RT-PCR of the TCR CDR3 used the HTBI primer set. TCRdb analysed the multiplex PCR reads with MiXCR anew, one entry per CDR3 protein. Altogether 300,000 to 450,000 distinct CDR3 sequences are present, about 15% being singletons, with the ten largest covering 25% to 35%. Sequenced sample: blood. These receptor sequences come from a woman under 30 with Graves' hyperthyroidism that later progressed to Graves' ophthalmopathy.

Many counts were recorded for this clonotype. V gene TRBV7-8 combines with J gene TRBJ1-2; 7 positions match TRBD1. J was trimmed by 8 bases and V by 0 bases; bases with no gene match: 6. This CDR3 is built from 14 residues. Looked up from germline, CDR1 is SGHVS and CDR2 is FQNEAQ. The CDR3 here is CASSLARQGFGYTF. In DNA, the CDR3 is TGTGCCAGCAGCTTAGCCAGACAGGGCTTCGGCTACACCTTC.

The table lists this clonotype with a few counts. The chain employs TRBV6-1 and TRBJ1-2; D gene unclear. V was trimmed by 2 bases and J by 2 bases, leaving 15 bases between them. Germline V gene lookup returns CDR1 MNHNS and CDR2 SASEGT. This CDR3 has 16 amino acids. The CDR3 region is CASSEYTDKENYGYTF. The CDR3 DNA follows: TGTGCCAGCAGTGAATATACGGATAAAGAGAACTATGGCTACACCTTC.

The sample holds many counts of this clonotype. The chain recombines TRBV5-1 with TRBJ2-1; unclear D gene. Trimming took off 0 bases at V and 7 bases at J, with 5 bases between the two ends. This CDR3 spans 12 amino acids. Germline values: CDR1 SGHRS, CDR2 YFSETQ. The CDR3 loop reads CASSLVANEQFF. CDR3 bases: TGCGCCAGCAGCTTGGTTGCGAATGAGCAGTTCTTC.

This clonotype was observed many times. The rearrangement links TRBV18 to TRBJ2-5, with a tentative D call TRBD1 (6 bases). The germline V and J ends were trimmed by 2 bases and 5 bases, with 24 bases remaining between them. Germline V gives CDR1 KGHSH, CDR2 LQKENI. The CDR3 runs to 18 residues. CDR3 region: CASSPTDRGIGLEETQYF. CDR3 DNA sequence: TGTGCCAGCTCACCAACGGACAGAGGAATTGGGTTAGAGGAGACCCAGTACTTC. Using reference TRBV18 and TRBJ2-5 for the parts outside the CDR3, the full variable domain is NAGVMQNPRHLVRRRGQEARLRCSPMKGHSHVYWYRQLPEEGLKFMVYLQKENIIDESGMPKERFSAEFPKEGPSILRIQQVVRGDSAAYFCASSPTDRGIGLEETQYFGPGTRLLVL.

There are many counts of this clonotype. The rearrangement joins TRBV27 to TRBJ1-2; possible D gene TRBD1, 5 bases. This CDR3 contains 12 residues. Germline V CDR1 and CDR2: MNHEY, SMNVEV (reference sequence). V was shortened by 6 bases and J by 1 base, with 6 bases between the two germline ends. The CDR3 here is CASRQGNYGYTF. In DNA form, the CDR3 reads TGTGCCAGCAGGCAGGGTAACTATGGCTACACCTTC.

The J gene is TRBJ2-1, the V gene TRBV28; perhaps TRBD2 as D (6 bases). The CDR3 is 15 amino acids. Germline CDR1 MDHEN, CDR2 SYDVKM. V gave up 6 bases and J gave up 8 bases, with 20 bases separating them. This CDR3 reads CASSRFGRRSDEQFF. The CDR3 DNA reads as TGTGCCAGCAGCCGGTTCGGGAGACGGAGCGATGAGCAGTTCTTC.